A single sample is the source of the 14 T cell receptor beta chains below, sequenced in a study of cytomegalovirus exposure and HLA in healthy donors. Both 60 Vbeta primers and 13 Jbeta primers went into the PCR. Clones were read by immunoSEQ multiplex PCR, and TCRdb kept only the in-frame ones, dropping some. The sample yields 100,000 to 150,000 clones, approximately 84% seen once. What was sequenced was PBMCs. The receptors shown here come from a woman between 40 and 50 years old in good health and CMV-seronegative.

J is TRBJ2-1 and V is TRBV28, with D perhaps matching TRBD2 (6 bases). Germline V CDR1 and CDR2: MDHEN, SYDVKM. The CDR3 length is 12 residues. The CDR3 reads CMAGNSYNEQFF. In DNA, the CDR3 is TGTATGGCGGGAAACTCCTACAATGAGCAGTTCTTC.

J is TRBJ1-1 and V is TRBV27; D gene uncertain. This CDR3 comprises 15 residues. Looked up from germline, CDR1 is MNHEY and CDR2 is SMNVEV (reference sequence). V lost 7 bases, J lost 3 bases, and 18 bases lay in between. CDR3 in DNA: TGTGCCAGCACAACTTGGCCGGGGAGGGACACTGAAGCTTTCTTT. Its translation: CASTTWPGRDTEAFF.

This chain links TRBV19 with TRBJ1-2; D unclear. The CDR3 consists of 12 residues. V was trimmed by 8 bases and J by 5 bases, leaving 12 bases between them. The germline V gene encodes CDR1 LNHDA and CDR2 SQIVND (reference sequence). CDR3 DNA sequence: TGTGCCAGTCGGTTCGGGGAGTATGGCTACACCTTC. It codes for CASRFGEYGYTF.

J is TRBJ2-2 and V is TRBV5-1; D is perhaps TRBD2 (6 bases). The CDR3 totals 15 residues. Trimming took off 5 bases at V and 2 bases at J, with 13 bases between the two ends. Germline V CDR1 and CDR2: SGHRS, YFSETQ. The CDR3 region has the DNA TGCGCCAGCAGTTCATCCGCGGGAAACACCGGGGAGCTGTTTTTT. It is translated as CASSSSAGNTGELFF.

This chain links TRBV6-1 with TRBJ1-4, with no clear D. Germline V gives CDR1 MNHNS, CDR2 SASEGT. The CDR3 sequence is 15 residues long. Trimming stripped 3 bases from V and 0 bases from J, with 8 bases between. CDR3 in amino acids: CASSDPTSTNEKLFF. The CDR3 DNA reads TGTGCCAGCAGTGACCCTACTTCAACTAATGAAAAACTGTTTTTT.

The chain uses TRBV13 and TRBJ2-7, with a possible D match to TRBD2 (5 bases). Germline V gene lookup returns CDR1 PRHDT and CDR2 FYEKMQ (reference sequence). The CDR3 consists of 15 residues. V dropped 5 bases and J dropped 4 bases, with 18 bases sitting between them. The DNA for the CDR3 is TGTGCCAGCAGCCCCCGCGGGCGGTCCCCTTACGAGCAGTACTTC. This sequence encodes CASSPRGRSPYEQYF.

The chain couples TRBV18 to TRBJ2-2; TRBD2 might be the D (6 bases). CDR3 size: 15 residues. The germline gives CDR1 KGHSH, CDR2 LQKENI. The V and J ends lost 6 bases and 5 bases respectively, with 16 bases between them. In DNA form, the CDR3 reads TGTGCCAGCTCGCGGGACTCTCCTCCTACCGGGGAGCTGTTTTTT. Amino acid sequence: CASSRDSPPTGELFF.

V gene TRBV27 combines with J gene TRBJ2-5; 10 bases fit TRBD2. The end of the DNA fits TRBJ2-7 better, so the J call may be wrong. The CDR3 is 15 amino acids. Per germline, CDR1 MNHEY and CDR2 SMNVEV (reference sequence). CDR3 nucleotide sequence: TGTGCCAGCAGCCCGGAAGCGGGAGGGTCCTACGAGCAGTACTTC. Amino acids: CASSPEAGGSYEQYF.

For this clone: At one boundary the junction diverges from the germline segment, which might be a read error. DNA of the CDR3: TGTGCCAGCTCCCAGAGCTCTGGGGCCAACGGCCTGACTTTC. Translating gives CASSQSSGANGLTF. The rearrangement uses TRBV18 and TRBJ2-6; D may be TRBD1 (5 bases). The CDR3 has 14 residues. Germline lookup yields CDR1 KGHSH and CDR2 LQKENI.

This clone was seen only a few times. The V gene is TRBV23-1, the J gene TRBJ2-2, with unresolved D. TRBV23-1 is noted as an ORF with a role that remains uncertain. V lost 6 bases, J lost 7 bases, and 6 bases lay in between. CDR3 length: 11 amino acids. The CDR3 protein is CASRGFGELFF. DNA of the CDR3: TGCGCCAGCAGGGGCTTCGGGGAGCTGTTTTTT.

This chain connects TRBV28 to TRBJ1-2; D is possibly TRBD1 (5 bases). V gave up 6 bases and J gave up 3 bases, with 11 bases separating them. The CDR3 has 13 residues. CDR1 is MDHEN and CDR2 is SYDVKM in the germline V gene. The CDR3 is CASRQDLDYGYTF. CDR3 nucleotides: TGTGCCAGCAGACAGGACCTGGACTATGGCTACACCTTC.

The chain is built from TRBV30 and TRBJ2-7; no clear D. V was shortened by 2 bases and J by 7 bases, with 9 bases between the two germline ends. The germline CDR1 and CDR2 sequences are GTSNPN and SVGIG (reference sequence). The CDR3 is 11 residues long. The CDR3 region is CAWSNTGEQYF. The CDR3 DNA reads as TGTGCCTGGAGTAACACGGGTGAGCAGTACTTC.

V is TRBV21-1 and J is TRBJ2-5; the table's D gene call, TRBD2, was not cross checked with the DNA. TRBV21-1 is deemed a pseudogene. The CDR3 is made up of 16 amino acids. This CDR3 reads CASSKGGTSGKETQYF. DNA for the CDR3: TGTGCCAGCAGCAAAGGGGGGACTAGCGGGAAGGAGACCCAGTACTTC.

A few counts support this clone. As DNA, the CDR3 is TGTGCCAGCAGCTTGGACAGGGTTGGAGGAGAAAAACTGTTTTTT. Its protein is CASSLDRVGGEKLFF. The chain employs TRBV7-8 and TRBJ1-4; 8 positions match TRBD1. CDR1 and CDR2 (germline): SGHVS, FQNEAQ. There are 15 residues in the CDR3. The ends lost 3 bases at V and 8 bases at J; junction bases unmatched: 8.